This passage covers 25 T cell receptor beta chains from one sample sequenced in a study of T cell responses to AZD1222 COVID-19 vaccine. Sequenced by immunoSEQ multiplex PCR; TCRdb stores in-frame clones only, minus some. The sample yields about 130,000 clones, 90% to 95% seen once. Sequenced material: peripheral blood, taken 28 days after the second AZD1222 dose. The receptors derive from an adult who received the AZD1222 COVID-19 vaccine.

This chain joins TRBV7-9 and TRBJ1-1; D is unresolved. V was pared by 6 bases and J by 4 bases, with 6 bases between. CDR3 length: 11 amino acids. The germline gives CDR1 SEHNR, CDR2 FQNEAQ (reference sequence). CDR3 DNA: TGTGCCAGCAGACTCGGCACTGAAGCTTTCTTT. Amino acids: CASRLGTEAFF. The full variable domain, in which reference TRBV7-9 and TRBJ1-1 provide the parts outside the CDR3, is DTGVSQNPRHKITKRGQNVTFRCDPISEHNRLYWYRQTLGQGPEFLTYFQNEAQLEKSRLLSDRFSAERPKGSFSTLEIQRTEQGDSAMYLCASRLGTEAFFGQGTRLTVV.

J is TRBJ1-1 and V is TRBV4-2, with D perhaps matching TRBD1 (5 bases). The CDR3 covers 13 residues. The V gene lost 1 base and the J gene lost 11 bases, with 14 bases spanning the gap. The germline V gene encodes CDR1 LGHNA and CDR2 YNFKEQ. CDR3 bases: TGTGCCAGCAGCCAAGCGGGGGGAGGTCTGGCTTTCTTT. It codes for CASSQAGGGLAFF.

This chain connects TRBV23-1 to TRBJ1-6; D uncertain. TRBV23-1 is given ORF status, its function remaining uncertain. Trimming shortened V by 4 bases and J by 7 bases, and 8 bases separated the two germline ends. The CDR3 is 13 amino acids. This CDR3 is CASSPCQNSPLHF. In DNA form, the CDR3 reads TGCGCCAGCAGTCCCTGTCAGAATTCACCCCTCCACTTT.

CDR3: CASVAGSNQPQHF. DNA for the CDR3: TGTGCCAGCGTGGCAGGAAGTAACCAGCCCCAGCATTTT. The chain combines TRBV12-3 or TRBV12-4 with TRBJ1-5; no reliable D call. The V end lost 8 bases, the J end lost 7 bases, and 15 bases lay between the germline ends. The CDR3 has 13 amino acids.

The chain employs TRBV19 and TRBJ2-2, with 7 bases fitting TRBD1. CDR1 and CDR2 from the germline V gene are LNHDA and SQIVND (reference sequence). V trimming: 6 bases; J trimming: 6 bases; junction bases outside the gene matches: 10. This CDR3 region has 15 residues. CDR3 DNA sequence: TGTGCCAGTAGACAGGGGTCATATGGGCCCGGGGAGCTGTTTTTT. It yields the protein CASRQGSYGPGELFF.

This clone showed up just a few times. The V gene is TRBV6-5, the J gene TRBJ2-7, with D tentatively TRBD2 (5 bases). Germline lookup yields CDR1 MNHEY and CDR2 SVGAGI. Trimming removed 5 bases at V and 5 bases at J, with 13 bases between. There are 13 residues in the CDR3. CDR3 region: CASSRTGSHEQYF. The CDR3 DNA reads TGTGCCAGCAGTAGAACTGGGAGCCACGAGCAGTACTTC.

The chain uses TRBV7-2 and TRBJ1-2, with no clear D. Germline V gene lookup returns CDR1 SGHTA and CDR2 FQGNSA. Trimming stripped 5 bases from V and 8 bases from J, with 15 bases between. The CDR3 covers 13 residues. CDR3 nucleotides: TGTGCCAGCAGCCCGCCGACCGGGAGCGGCTACACCTTC. This encodes CASSPPTGSGYTF.

This clone was seen only a few times. V is TRBV30 and J is TRBJ1-2; the D gene is possibly TRBD1 (5 bases). V lost 5 bases and J lost 3, with 13 bases in between. This CDR3 has 13 residues. CDR1 GTSNPN and CDR2 SVGIG come from the germline V gene (reference sequence). CDR3 DNA: TGTGCCTGGGGGGCCGGGTCCTACTATGGCTACACCTTC. Amino acids: CAWGAGSYYGYTF.

The chain links TRBV19 to TRBJ2-1; 13 nucleotides line up with TRBD2. CDR3 size: 15 residues. Per germline, CDR1 LNHDA and CDR2 SQIVND (reference sequence). The trim removed 5 bases at V and 6 bases at J, leaving 4 bases unmatched. CDR3 sequence: CASSSTSGGANEQFF. Here the CDR3 DNA reads TGTGCCAGTAGTTCCACTAGCGGGGGGGCCAATGAGCAGTTCTTC. The full variable domain, with the rest looked up from reference TRBV19 and TRBJ2-1, is DGGITQSPKYLFRKEGQNVTLSCEQNLNHDAMYWYRQDPGQGLRLIYYSQIVNDFQKGDIAEGYSVSREKKESFPLTVTSAQKNPTAFYLCASSSTSGGANEQFFGPGTRLTVL.

This clone has a handful of counts. The V gene is TRBV29-1, the J gene TRBJ2-4, with D perhaps matching TRBD2 (7 bases). V shed 5 bases and J shed 5 bases, with 10 bases lying between them. The CDR3 runs 12 residues. Germline V CDR1 and CDR2: SQVTM, ANQGSEA. The CDR3, as DNA: TGCAGCGTTAGGGGGGGCCAAAACATTCAGTACTTC. This codes for CSVRGGQNIQYF.

V and J are TRBV27 and TRBJ1-2, with D possibly being TRBD1 (5 bases). V lost 9 bases and J lost 3, with 35 bases in between. Per germline, CDR1 MNHEY and CDR2 SMNVEV (reference sequence). The CDR3 is 20 amino acids. CDR3 in DNA: TGTGCCAGGGCGAGAACTAATACGGGTTTTCCGGGGGAGGTTGACTATGGCTACACCTTC. It codes for CARARTNTGFPGEVDYGYTF.

The chain has TRBV10-1 and TRBJ1-2, with D maybe TRBD1 (5 bases). The CDR3 sequence is 15 residues long. Trimming left V 0 bases short and J 5 bases short, with 13 bases between. Germline CDR1 is WNHNN and CDR2 is SYGVQD (reference sequence). The CDR3 nucleotides read TGCGCCAGCAGTGAGTCGGGGGGGAGTCGGTATGGCTACACCTTC. This gives the protein CASSESGGSRYGYTF.

The chain employs TRBV9 and TRBJ2-1, with TRBD1 identical over 8 bases. The V and J ends lost 0 bases and 5 bases, in that order; junction bases with no gene match: 4. The CDR3 spans 15 residues. Germline CDR1 and CDR2: SGDLS and YYNGEE. The CDR3: CASSVDTGGHNEQFF. In DNA, the CDR3 is TGTGCCAGCAGCGTAGACACAGGGGGACACAATGAGCAGTTCTTC.

CDR3 nucleotide sequence: TGTGCCAGCTCACCACTGACCCTAGCGGGGGGATACACCGGGGAGCTGTTTTTT. Encoded protein: CASSPLTLAGGYTGELFF. The genes are TRBV18 and TRBJ2-2; 11 bases fit TRBD2. The CDR3 covers 18 residues. V gave up 1 base and J gave up 3 bases; unmatched junction bases: 7. Germline values: CDR1 KGHSH, CDR2 LQKENI.

The J gene is TRBJ2-1, the V gene TRBV5-6; D is perhaps TRBD1 or TRBD2 (6 bases each). The germline V and J ends were trimmed by 0 bases and 6 bases, with 19 bases remaining between them. CDR1 is SGHDT and CDR2 is YYEEEE in the germline V gene. There are 17 residues in the CDR3. As DNA, the CDR3 is TGTGCCAGCAGCTTGGGTAGTCCGGGGGCGATGGGCAATGAGCAGTTCTTC. This gives the protein CASSLGSPGAMGNEQFF.

The chain uses TRBV3-1 (or the pseudogene TRBV3-2) and TRBJ2-2, with TRBD1 matching 8 bases. The CDR3 runs to 16 residues. The germline V gene encodes CDR1 LGHDT and CDR2 YNNKEL (reference sequence). Germline trimming cut 2 bases from V and 1 base from J; bases unmatched to any gene: 3. CDR3 amino acids: CASSQFTGGNTGELFF. The CDR3 nucleotides are TGTGCCAGCAGCCAATTCACAGGGGGGAACACCGGGGAGCTGTTTTTT.

This clone was counted a few times. This chain joins TRBV6-4 and TRBJ2-1; 10 positions match TRBD2. The V segment lost 4 bases and the J segment 1 base; nucleotides outside the gene matches: 1. The CDR3 extends over 15 amino acids. Germline CDR1 reads MRHNA; CDR2 reads SNTAGT. CDR3 bases: TGTGCCAGCAGTGCTAGCGGGGGTTCCTACAATGAGCAGTTCTTC. It is translated as CASSASGGSYNEQFF.

The chain joins TRBV14 to TRBJ1-4, with D uncertain. This CDR3 has 16 amino acids. Trimming pared 4 bases from V and 1 base from J, leaving 13 bases between. Germline CDR1 reads SGHDN; CDR2 reads FVKESK. CDR3 nucleotides: TGTGCCAGCAGCCGCACTGCGGGGTTAACTAATGAAAAACTGTTTTTT. Translating it yields CASSRTAGLTNEKLFF. The full variable domain, in which reference TRBV14 and TRBJ1-4 provide the parts outside the CDR3, is EAGVTQFPSHSVIEKGQTVTLRCDPISGHDNLYWYRRVMGKEIKFLLHFVKESKQDESGMPNNRFLAERTGGTYSTLKVQPAELEDSGVYFCASSRTAGLTNEKLFFGSGTQLSVL.

This clone has only one observation. The genes are TRBV28 and TRBJ1-5; 9 nucleotides agree with TRBD1. Germline-derived CDR1 and CDR2 are MDHEN and SYDVKM. This CDR3 has 17 amino acids. J lost 3 bases, V lost 3 bases, and 9 bases had no gene match. The CDR3 DNA reads as TGTGCCAGCAGTTTTTATGGGACAGGGAGATACAATCAGCCCCAGCATTTT. Protein sequence: CASSFYGTGRYNQPQHF.

The chain has TRBV9 and TRBJ2-1; 11 positions match TRBD2. V trimming: 2 bases; J trimming: 10 bases; junction bases outside the gene matches: 2. CDR1 SGDLS and CDR2 YYNGEE come from the germline V gene. The CDR3 spans 13 residues. This CDR3 reads CASSVGTSGEQFF. In DNA, the CDR3 is TGTGCCAGCAGCGTGGGGACTAGCGGAGAGCAGTTCTTC.

This chain links TRBV12-5 with TRBJ1-2; unclear D gene. CDR3 length: 13 amino acids. With 11 bases removed from V and 7 bases from J, the gap between germline ends came to 20 bases. Germline V gene lookup returns CDR1 LGHNT and CDR2 FRNRAP. CDR3 nucleotide sequence: TGTGCTCCCTTCTTGGGCCCCTTGGCTGGCTACACCTTC. This encodes CAPFLGPLAGYTF.

J is TRBJ1-5 and V is TRBV24-1; D is uncertain. The germline V gene has CDR1 KGHDR and CDR2 SFDVKD. The CDR3 has 13 amino acids. The V and J ends lost 5 bases and 2 bases respectively, with 6 bases between them. CDR3 in DNA: TGTGCCACCAGTGGGTGGGGCAATCAGCCCCAGCATTTT. This codes for CATSGWGNQPQHF.

This chain uses TRBV18 with TRBJ1-1; D gene uncertain. This CDR3 is built from 13 residues. The germline V gene has CDR1 KGHSH and CDR2 LQKENI. The V gene lost 3 bases and the J gene lost 11 bases, with 16 bases spanning the gap. This chain's CDR3 is CASSPPSRREAFF. DNA for the CDR3: TGTGCCAGCTCACCCCCCTCGCGGAGGGAGGCTTTCTTT.

This chain uses TRBV27 with TRBJ1-6; 7 bases fit TRBD1. CDR1 is MNHEY, CDR2 SMNVEV, per germline (reference sequence). CDR3 length equals 14 residues. The V segment lost 2 bases and the J segment 10 bases; nucleotides outside the gene matches: 5. The CDR3, as DNA: TGTGCCAGCAGTTTAAACAGGGGTCGGTCACCCCTCCACTTT. This sequence encodes CASSLNRGRSPLHF.

This chain joins TRBV28 and TRBJ1-2; no firm D call. The germline CDR1 and CDR2 sequences are MDHEN and SYDVKM. CDR3 size: 16 residues. V dropped 1 base and J dropped 0 bases, with 12 bases sitting between them. The CDR3 loop is CASSLSGNSPNYGYTF. CDR3 bases: TGTGCCAGCAGTTTATCGGGGAACAGCCCTAACTATGGCTACACCTTC.